The 4 T cell receptor beta chains below come from one sample, sequenced in a study of blood T cell repertoires in COVID-19. Profiled with immunoSEQ multiplex PCR; TCRdb holds only in-frame clones, not every one. The sample yields some 200,000 clones, about 79% seen once. Sequences were obtained from peripheral blood. All receptors derive from a woman in her 40s who had recovered from COVID-19.

The chain joins TRBV4-3 to TRBJ2-3; tentatively, D is TRBD1 (6 bases). This CDR3 is 13 amino acids long. Germline-derived CDR1 and CDR2 are LGHNA and YSLEER. Trimming took off 1 base at V and 6 bases at J, with 8 bases between the two ends. CDR3 DNA: TGCGCCAGCAGCCAAGTCCAGGGGGATACGCAGTATTTT. Translating it yields CASSQVQGDTQYF.

This rearrangement joins TRBV7-9 to TRBJ1-1; D remains unclear. The CDR3 has 14 residues. V was clipped by 2 bases and J by 3 bases, with 10 bases between them. Per germline, CDR1 SEHNR and CDR2 FQNEAQ (reference sequence). Written as DNA, the CDR3 is TGTGCCAGCAGCTTACAGTCAGTCCACACTGAAGCTTTCTTT. Protein product: CASSLQSVHTEAFF.

This clone was observed at least ten times. The chain's CDR3 is CASSVVGTGFSEAFF. The DNA for the CDR3 is TGTGCCAGCAGCGTAGTGGGGACAGGGTTCTCTGAAGCTTTCTTT. The chain is built from TRBV9 and TRBJ1-1; 9 bases are shared with TRBD1. CDR3 length equals 15 residues. Germline V gene lookup returns CDR1 SGDLS and CDR2 YYNGEE. J lost 6 bases, V lost 0 bases, and 6 bases had no gene match.

The rearrangement uses TRBV29-1 and TRBJ2-5; D is possibly TRBD1 (6 bases). V was clipped by 3 bases and J by 2 bases, with 16 bases between them. CDR1 SQVTM and CDR2 ANQGSEA come from the germline V gene. This CDR3 is 15 amino acids long. The CDR3 loop is CSVDGTSGVQETQYF. CDR3 coding DNA: TGCAGCGTTGACGGGACATCTGGAGTACAAGAGACCCAGTACTTC. The full variable domain, with the rest looked up from reference TRBV29-1 and TRBJ2-5, is SAVISQKPSRDICQRGTSLTIQCQVDSQVTMMFWYRQQPGQSLTLIATANQGSEATYESGFVIDKFPISRPNLTFSTLTVSNMSPEDSSIYLCSVDGTSGVQETQYFGPGTRLLVL.